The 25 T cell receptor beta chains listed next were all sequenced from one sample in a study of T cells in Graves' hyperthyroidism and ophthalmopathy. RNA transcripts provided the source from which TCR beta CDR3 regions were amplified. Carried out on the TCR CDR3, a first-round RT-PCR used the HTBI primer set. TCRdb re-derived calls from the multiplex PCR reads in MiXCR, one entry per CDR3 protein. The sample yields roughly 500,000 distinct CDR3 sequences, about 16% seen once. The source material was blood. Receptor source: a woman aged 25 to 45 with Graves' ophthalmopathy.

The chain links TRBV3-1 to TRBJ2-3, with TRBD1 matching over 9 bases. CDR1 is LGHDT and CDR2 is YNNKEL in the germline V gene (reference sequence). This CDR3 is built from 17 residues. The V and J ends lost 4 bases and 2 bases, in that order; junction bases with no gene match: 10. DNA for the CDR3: TGTGCCAGCAGCCCTCGGACAGGGGCCGAATTCACAGATACGCAGTATTTT. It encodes CASSPRTGAEFTDTQYF.

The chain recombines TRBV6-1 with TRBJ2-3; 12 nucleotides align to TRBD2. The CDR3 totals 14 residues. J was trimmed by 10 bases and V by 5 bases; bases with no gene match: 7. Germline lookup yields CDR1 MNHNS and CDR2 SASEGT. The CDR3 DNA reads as TGTGCCAGCAGTTTGGAGACTAGCGGGAGCTCGCAGTATTTT. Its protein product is CASSLETSGSSQYF.

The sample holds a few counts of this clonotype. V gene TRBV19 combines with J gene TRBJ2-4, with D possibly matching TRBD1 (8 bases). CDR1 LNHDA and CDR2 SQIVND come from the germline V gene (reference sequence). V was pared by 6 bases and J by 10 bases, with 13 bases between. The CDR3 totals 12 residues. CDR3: CASSLQGGIQYF. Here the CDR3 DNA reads TGTGCCAGTAGCCTACAGGGGGGGATTCAGTACTTC.

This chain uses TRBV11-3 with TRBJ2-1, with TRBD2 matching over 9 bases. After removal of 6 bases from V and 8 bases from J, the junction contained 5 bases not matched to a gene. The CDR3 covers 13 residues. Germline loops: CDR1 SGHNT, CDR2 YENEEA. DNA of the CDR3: TGTGCCAGCAGGGCTAGCGGGACCGATGAGCAGTTCTTC. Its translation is CASRASGTDEQFF.

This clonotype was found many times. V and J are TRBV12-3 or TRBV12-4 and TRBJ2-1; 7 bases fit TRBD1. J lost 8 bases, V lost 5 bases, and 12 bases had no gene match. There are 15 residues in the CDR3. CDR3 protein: CASSRGQKAEDEQFF. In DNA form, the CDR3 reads TGTGCCAGCAGTCGGGGACAGAAAGCAGAGGATGAGCAGTTCTTC.

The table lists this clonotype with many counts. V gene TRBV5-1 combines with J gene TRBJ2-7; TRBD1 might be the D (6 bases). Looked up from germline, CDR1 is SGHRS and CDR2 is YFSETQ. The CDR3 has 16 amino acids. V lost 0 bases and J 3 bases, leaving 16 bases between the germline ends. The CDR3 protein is CASSLVTSSRGYEQYF. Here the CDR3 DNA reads TGCGCCAGCAGCTTGGTTACCTCGAGCAGGGGCTACGAGCAGTACTTC.

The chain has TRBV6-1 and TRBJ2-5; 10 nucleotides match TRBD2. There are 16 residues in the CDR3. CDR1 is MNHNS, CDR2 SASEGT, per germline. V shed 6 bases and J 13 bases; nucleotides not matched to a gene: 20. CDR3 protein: CASSGGILAGVSRWYF. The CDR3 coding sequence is TGTGCCAGCAGCGGGGGTATTCTAGCGGGGGTCTCAAGGTGGTACTTC.

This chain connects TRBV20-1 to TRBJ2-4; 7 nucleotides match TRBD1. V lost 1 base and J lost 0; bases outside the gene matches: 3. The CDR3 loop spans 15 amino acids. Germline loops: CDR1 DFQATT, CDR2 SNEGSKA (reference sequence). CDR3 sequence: CSARGGQLAKNIQYF. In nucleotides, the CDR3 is TGCAGTGCTAGAGGGGGACAGCTAGCCAAAAACATTCAGTACTTC.

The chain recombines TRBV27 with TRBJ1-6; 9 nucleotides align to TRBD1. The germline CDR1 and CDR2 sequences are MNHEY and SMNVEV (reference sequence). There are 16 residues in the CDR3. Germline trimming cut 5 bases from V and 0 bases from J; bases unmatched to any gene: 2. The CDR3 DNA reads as TGTGCCAGCAGTGGACAGGGGCTCTCCTATAATTCACCCCTCCACTTT. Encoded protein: CASSGQGLSYNSPLHF.

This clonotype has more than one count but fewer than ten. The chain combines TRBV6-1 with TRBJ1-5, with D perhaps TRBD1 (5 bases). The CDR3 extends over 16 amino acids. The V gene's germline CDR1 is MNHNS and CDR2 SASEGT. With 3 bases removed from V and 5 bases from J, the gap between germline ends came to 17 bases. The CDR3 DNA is TGTGCCAGCAGTGATAATAGCCGACAGCCTCATCAGCCCCAGCATTTT. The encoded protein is CASSDNSRQPHQPQHF.

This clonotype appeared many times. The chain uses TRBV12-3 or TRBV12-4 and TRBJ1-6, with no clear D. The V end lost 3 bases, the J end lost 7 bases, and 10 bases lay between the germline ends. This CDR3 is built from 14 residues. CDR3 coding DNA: TGTGCCAGCAGTTTCGAGGGTTGGAATTCACCCCTCCACTTT. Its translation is CASSFEGWNSPLHF.

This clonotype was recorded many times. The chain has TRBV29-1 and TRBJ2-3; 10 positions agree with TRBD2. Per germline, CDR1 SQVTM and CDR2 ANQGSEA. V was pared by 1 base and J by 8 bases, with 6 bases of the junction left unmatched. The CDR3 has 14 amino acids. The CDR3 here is CSVEASGSVGTQYF. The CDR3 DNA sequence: TGCAGCGTTGAAGCTAGCGGGAGTGTCGGTACGCAGTATTTT.

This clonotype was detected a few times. This chain's CDR3 is CASRAGTAFNSPLHF. CDR3 in DNA: TGTGCCAGCAGAGCCGGGACAGCTTTTAATTCACCCCTCCACTTT. J is TRBJ1-6 and V is TRBV6-1; 7 bases are a match to TRBD1. Germline CDR1 is MNHNS and CDR2 is SASEGT. The CDR3 runs 15 residues. Losses at the gene ends were 6 bases for V and 6 bases for J; bases not matched to a gene: 8.

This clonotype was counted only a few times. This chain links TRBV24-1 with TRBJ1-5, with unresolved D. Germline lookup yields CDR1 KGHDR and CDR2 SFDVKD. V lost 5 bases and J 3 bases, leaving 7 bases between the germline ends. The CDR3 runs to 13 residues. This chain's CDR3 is CATSGGNNQPQHF. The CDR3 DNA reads TGTGCCACCAGTGGGGGTAACAATCAGCCCCAGCATTTT.

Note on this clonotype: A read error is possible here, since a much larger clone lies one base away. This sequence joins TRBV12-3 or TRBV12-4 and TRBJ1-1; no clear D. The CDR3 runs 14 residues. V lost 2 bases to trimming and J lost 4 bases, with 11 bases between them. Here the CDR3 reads CASSLRAGSTEAFF. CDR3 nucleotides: TGTGCCAGCAGTTTAAGGGCAGGAAGCACTGAAGCTTTCTTT.

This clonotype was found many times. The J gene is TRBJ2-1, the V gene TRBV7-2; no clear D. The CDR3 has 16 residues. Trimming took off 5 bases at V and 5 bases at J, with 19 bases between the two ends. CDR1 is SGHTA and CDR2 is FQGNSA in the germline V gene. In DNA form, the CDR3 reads TGTGCCAGCAGCACAGCCACAGATCCAACCCACAATGAGCAGTTCTTC. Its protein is CASSTATDPTHNEQFF.

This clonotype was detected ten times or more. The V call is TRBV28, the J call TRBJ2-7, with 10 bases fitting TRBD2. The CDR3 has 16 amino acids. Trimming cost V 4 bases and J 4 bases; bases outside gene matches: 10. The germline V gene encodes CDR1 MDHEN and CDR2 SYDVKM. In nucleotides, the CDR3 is TGTGCCAGCAGTTCAGCGGTGGGACTAGCGTATTACGAGCAGTACTTC. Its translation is CASSSAVGLAYYEQYF.

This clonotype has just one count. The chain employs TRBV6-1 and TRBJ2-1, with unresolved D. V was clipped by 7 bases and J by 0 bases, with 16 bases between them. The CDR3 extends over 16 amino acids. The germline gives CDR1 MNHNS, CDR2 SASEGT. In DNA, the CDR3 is TGTGCCAGCACCTCTACCACCGCGAGCTCCTACAATGAGCAGTTCTTC. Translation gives CASTSTTASSYNEQFF.

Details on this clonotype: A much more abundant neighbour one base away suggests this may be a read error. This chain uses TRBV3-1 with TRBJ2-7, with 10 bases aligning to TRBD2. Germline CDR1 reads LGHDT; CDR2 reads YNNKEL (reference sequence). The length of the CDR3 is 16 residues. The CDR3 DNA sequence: TGTGCCGGCAGCCAAGGGATGGGACTAGCGAGCTACGAGCAGTACTTC. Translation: CAGSQGMGLASYEQYF.

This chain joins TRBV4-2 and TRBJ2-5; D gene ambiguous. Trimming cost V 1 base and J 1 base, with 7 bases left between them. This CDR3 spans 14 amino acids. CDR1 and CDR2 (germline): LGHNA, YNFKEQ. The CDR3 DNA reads TGTGCCAGCAGCCAAGTTTCGGGCCAAGAGACCCAGTACTTC. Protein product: CASSQVSGQETQYF.

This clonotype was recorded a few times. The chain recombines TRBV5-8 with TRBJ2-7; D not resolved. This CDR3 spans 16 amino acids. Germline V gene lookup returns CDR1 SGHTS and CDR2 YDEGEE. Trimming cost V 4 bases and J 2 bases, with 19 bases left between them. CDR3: CASSIAALAITYEQYF. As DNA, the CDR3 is TGTGCCAGCAGCATAGCAGCCTTGGCCATAACCTACGAGCAGTACTTC. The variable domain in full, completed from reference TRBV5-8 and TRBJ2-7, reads EAGVTQSPTHLIKTRGQQATLRCSPISGHTSVYWYQQALGLGLQFLLWYDEGEERNRGNFPPRFSGRQFPNYSSELNVNALELEDSALYLCASSIAALAITYEQYFGPGTRLTVT.

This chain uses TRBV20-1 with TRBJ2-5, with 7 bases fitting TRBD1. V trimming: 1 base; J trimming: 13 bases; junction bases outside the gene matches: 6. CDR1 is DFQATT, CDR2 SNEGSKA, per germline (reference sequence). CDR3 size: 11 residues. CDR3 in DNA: TGCAGTGCTAGAGGCAGGACAGGCCCGTACTTC. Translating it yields CSARGRTGPYF.

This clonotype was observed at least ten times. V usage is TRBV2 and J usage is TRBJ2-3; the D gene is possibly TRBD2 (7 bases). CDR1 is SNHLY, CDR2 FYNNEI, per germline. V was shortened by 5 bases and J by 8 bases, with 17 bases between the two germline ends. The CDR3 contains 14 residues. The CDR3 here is CASSRTSGEGTQYF. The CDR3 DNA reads TGTGCCAGCAGTCGAACATCAGGGGAGGGTACGCAGTATTTT. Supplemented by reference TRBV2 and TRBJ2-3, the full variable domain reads EPEVTQTPSHQVTQMGQEVILRCVPISNHLYFYWYRQILGQKVEFLVSFYNNEISEKSEIFDDQFSVERPDGSNFTLKIRSTKLEDSAMYFCASSRTSGEGTQYFGPGTRLTVL.

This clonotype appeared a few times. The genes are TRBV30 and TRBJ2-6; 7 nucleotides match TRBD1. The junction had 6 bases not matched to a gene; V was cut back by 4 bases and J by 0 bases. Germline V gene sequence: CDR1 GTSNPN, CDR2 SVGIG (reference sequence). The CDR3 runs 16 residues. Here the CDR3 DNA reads TGTGCCTGGACCCGACAGGGCCCCTCTGGGGCCAACGTCCTGACTTTC. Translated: CAWTRQGPSGANVLTF.

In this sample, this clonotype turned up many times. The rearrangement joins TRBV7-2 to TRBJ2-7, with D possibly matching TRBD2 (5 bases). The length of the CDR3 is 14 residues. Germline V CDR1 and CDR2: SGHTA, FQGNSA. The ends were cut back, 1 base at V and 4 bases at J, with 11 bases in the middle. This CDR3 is CASSLGSVSYEQYF. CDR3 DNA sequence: TGTGCCAGCAGCTTAGGTAGCGTGTCATACGAGCAGTACTTC. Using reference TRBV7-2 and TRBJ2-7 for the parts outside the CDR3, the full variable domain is GAGVSQSPSNKVTEKGKDVELRCDPISGHTALYWYRQSLGQGLEFLIYFQGNSAPDKSGLPSDRFSAERTGGSVSTLTIQRTQQEDSAVYLCASSLGSVSYEQYFGPGTRLTVT.